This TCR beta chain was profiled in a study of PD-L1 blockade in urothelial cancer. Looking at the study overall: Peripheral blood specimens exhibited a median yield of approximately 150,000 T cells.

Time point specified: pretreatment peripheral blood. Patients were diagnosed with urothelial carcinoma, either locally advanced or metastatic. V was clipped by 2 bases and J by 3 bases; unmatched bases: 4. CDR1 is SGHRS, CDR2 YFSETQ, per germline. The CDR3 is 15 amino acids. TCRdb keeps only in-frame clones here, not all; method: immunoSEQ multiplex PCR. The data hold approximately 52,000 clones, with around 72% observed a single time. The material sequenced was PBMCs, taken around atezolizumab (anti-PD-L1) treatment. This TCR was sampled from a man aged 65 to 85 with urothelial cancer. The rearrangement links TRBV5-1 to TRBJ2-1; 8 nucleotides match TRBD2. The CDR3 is CASSLRAGDYNEQFF. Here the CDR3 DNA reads TGCGCCAGCAGCTTACGAGCGGGAGACTACAATGAGCAGTTCTTC.